This T cell receptor (beta chain) was identified in a study of blood T cell repertoires in COVID-19. Whole-study context: The samples span acute and convalescent COVID-19 from the United States, Italy and Spain. T cells, B-cell-depleted T cells, or PBMCs supplied cDNA or gDNA.

As processed by the authors: How many nucleated cells were present was estimated from reference gene primer amplification. TCRdb's copy holds only in-frame clones and misses some; the assay was immunoSEQ multiplex PCR. From that table come the V and J calls and clone size; the DNA was used to work out D and trimming. This repertoire shows approximately 130,000 clones, roughly 86% found once; its top ten account for roughly 13%. The CDR3 is 12 amino acids. With 1 base removed from V and 6 bases from J, the gap between germline ends came to 7 bases. Germline loops: CDR1 SGHAT, CDR2 FQNNGV. Sequencing used peripheral blood. The gene calls are TRBV11-2 and TRBJ2-7; D unclear. The TCR comes from a human donor in a cohort sampled during active COVID-19. The CDR3 loop reads CASSLGPREQYF. The CDR3 DNA sequence: TGTGCCAGCAGCTTAGGTCCCCGCGAGCAGTACTTC.